This T cell receptor beta chain originates from a study of T cells in tuberculosis. In the study overall: IGRA-negative adolescents, IGRA-positive adolescents with latent tuberculosis and adults with active tuberculosis formed this South African cohort. Samples predate treatment or fall within its first 7 days. Whole-study findings and limits: Smaller distances to GMM-specific TCRs suggested their expansion in active tuberculosis.

Libraries were prepared by immunoSEQ multiplex PCR; TCRdb keeps only in-frame clonotypes and omits some of them. The sample has about 34,000 clones; approximately 90% are singletons. On this clone itself: Its antigen remains unknown.

Trimming took 2 bases from V and 3 from J, leaving 11 bases between them. Looked up from germline, CDR1 is LGHNT and CDR2 is FRNRAP. The CDR3 runs 15 residues. Time point defined: new active TB diagnosis, blood taken before or within 7 days of starting treatment. Each patient had positive sputum smear microscopy and/or positive culture. The sample consisted of PBMCs, taken at tuberculosis diagnosis. The sequence was obtained from an adult with tuberculosis. The V gene is TRBV12-5, the J gene TRBJ1-5; tentative D call: TRBD1 (5 bases). CDR3 in amino acids: CASGLLTGVNQPQHF. The CDR3 DNA reads TGTGCTAGTGGTTTGCTCACAGGTGTCAATCAGCCCCAGCATTTT.